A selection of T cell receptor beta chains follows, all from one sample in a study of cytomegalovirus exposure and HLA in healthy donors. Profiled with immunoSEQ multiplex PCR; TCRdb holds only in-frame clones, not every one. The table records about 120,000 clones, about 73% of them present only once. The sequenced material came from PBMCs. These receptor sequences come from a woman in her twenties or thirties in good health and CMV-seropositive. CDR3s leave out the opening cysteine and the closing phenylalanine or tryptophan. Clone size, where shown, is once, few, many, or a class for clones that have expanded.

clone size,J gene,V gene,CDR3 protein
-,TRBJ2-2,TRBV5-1,ASSRGGELF
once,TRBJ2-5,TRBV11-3,ASSLGGGGAGETQY
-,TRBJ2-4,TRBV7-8,ASSPRAGGSEAKNIQY
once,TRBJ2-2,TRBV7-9,ASTDRNTGELF
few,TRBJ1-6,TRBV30,AWSVGGLSPLH
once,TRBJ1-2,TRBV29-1,SVGQGGYGYT
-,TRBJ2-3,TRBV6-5,ASSYFRGGGTDTQY
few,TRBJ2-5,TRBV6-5,ASSYGGGGETQY
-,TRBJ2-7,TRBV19,ASSTGYEQY
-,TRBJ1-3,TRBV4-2,ASSQVGIRDTGNTIY
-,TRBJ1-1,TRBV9,ASSVGRGGNTEAF
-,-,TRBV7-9,ASSLSGIRGEQY
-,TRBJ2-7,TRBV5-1,ASSPGGAGYEQY
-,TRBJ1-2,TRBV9,AGSVAVGRASYGYT
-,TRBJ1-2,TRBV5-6,ASSNGTGVHGYT
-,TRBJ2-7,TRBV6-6,ASRRQGIGGYEQY
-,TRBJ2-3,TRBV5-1,ASSLVASGNPDTQY
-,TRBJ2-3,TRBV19,ASSDPGLAADTQY
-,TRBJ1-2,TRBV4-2,ASSQETGWNYGYT
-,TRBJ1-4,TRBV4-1,ASSQRTGNNEKLF
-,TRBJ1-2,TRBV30,AWSVGGAFYGYT
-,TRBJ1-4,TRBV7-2,ASSSSTGTNEKLF